What follows are 18 T cell receptor beta chains derived from one specimen sequenced in a study of regulatory T cells in long-lasting Graves disease. This sample's time point: newly diagnosed GD, antithyroid drugs for less than 3 months. Scientists built the TCR library using RNA that was extracted from PBMCs. For TCR beta, libraries came from iRepertoire HTBI primers and Arm-PCR of CDR3 regions. TCRdb reprocessed the multiplex PCR reads with MiXCR, giving one entry per CDR3 protein. The sample includes around 470,000 distinct CDR3 sequences, around 15% seen only once; the top ten take over 15%. This same sample was also part of a study on T cells in Graves' hyperthyroidism and ophthalmopathy.

The sample in question was peripheral blood mononuclear cells (PBMCs), obtained at new diagnosis, from a patient treated with antithyroid drugs. Source of these receptors: a woman in her 50s with Graves disease.

This clonotype showed up just a few times. J is TRBJ2-3 and V is TRBV7-6; TRBD2 agrees at 14 bases. The CDR3 is made up of 18 amino acids. Germline-derived CDR1 and CDR2 are SGHVS and FNYEAQ. With V trimmed by 1 base and J by 2 bases, 5 bases remained unmatched. The CDR3 here is CASSLGLAGGPLTDTQYF. Written as DNA, the CDR3 is TGTGCCAGCAGCTTAGGACTAGCGGGAGGGCCGCTCACAGATACGCAGTATTTT.

This chain joins TRBV7-9 and TRBJ2-3; TRBD1 matches 7 bases. In germline, CDR1 is SEHNR, CDR2 FQNEAQ (reference sequence). The CDR3 runs to 15 residues. After removal of 1 base from V and 3 bases from J, the junction contained 4 bases not matched to a gene. The CDR3 protein is CASSLEGTETDTQYF. CDR3 sequence (DNA): TGTGCCAGCAGCTTAGAGGGGACAGAGACAGATACGCAGTATTTT.

This clonotype was seen at least ten times. The rearrangement uses TRBV28 and TRBJ2-2; perhaps TRBD2 as D (5 bases). This CDR3 has 15 amino acids. V shed 6 bases and J shed 4 bases, with 15 bases lying between them. CDR1 is MDHEN, CDR2 SYDVKM, per germline. The CDR3 nucleotides read TGTGCCAGCAGCAGGTGGCTAGCTACCACCGGGGAGCTGTTTTTT. This encodes CASSRWLATTGELFF.

This clonotype was seen more than once but under ten times. The chain has TRBV7-6 and TRBJ2-1; the match to TRBD2 covers 9 bases. The J segment lost 2 bases and the V segment lost 7 bases, leaving 9 bases of the junction unmatched. The V gene's germline CDR1 is SGHVS and CDR2 FNYEAQ. There are 16 residues in the CDR3. CDR3 sequence reads: CASTPYSGSPYNEQFF. The CDR3 DNA reads TGTGCCAGCACCCCTTATAGCGGGAGCCCCTACAATGAGCAGTTCTTC. Filled out from reference TRBV7-6 and TRBJ2-1, the complete variable domain reads GAGVSQSPRYKVTKRGQDVALRCDPISGHVSLYWYRQALGQGPEFLTYFNYEAQQDKSGLPNDRFSAERPEGSISTLTIQRTEQRDSAMYRCASTPYSGSPYNEQFFGPGTRLTVL.

V and J are TRBV12-5 and TRBJ2-4; 8 nucleotides line up with TRBD2. The CDR3 is made up of 21 amino acids. Germline V gene data show CDR1 as LGHNT and CDR2 as FRNRAP. Germline trimming cut 4 bases from V and 7 bases from J; bases unmatched to any gene: 27. CDR3: CASGSSHFKTSATTEGNIQYF. CDR3 in DNA: TGTGCTAGTGGTTCATCGCACTTCAAGACTAGCGCAACAACGGAGGGGAACATTCAGTACTTC.

This clonotype was found many times. This chain connects TRBV6-2 or TRBV6-3 to TRBJ2-1; D gene unclear. The CDR3 length is 14 residues. The germline V gene has CDR1 MNHEY and CDR2 SVGEGT. Trimming removed 0 bases from V and 6 bases from J, with 9 bases in between. The CDR3 DNA sequence: TGTGCCAGCAGTTACTCGTCACGCGGCAATGAGCAGTTCTTC. Its translation: CASSYSSRGNEQFF.

On this clonotype itself: A much larger clone is a single base away; this may be a read error. The chain uses TRBV5-1 and TRBJ2-4; maybe TRBD2 (6 bases). The CDR3 runs to 15 residues. V lost 0 bases, J lost 2 bases, and 9 bases lay in between. Per germline, CDR1 SGHRS and CDR2 YFSETQ. In DNA form, the CDR3 reads TGCGCCAGCAGCTTGGTCGGGGGAACCAAAAACATTCAGTACTTC. Translated, it gives CASSLVGGTKNIQYF.

The genes are TRBV5-1 and TRBJ2-7; possibly TRBD1 or TRBD2 for D (6 bases each). Germline V gene sequence: CDR1 SGHRS, CDR2 YFSETQ. The CDR3 covers 15 residues. V gave up 0 bases and J gave up 1 base, with 11 bases separating them. The CDR3 reads CASSLDVGGSYEQYF. CDR3 bases: TGCGCCAGCAGCTTGGATGTAGGGGGGTCCTACGAGCAGTACTTC.

Comment on this clonotype: Given a much more abundant clone one base away, this may be a read error. The rearrangement joins TRBV29-1 to TRBJ2-1; TRBD2 agrees at 7 bases. The V gene's germline CDR1 is SQVTM and CDR2 ANQGSEA. CDR3 size: 15 residues. With V trimmed by 6 bases and J by 6 bases, 14 bases remained unmatched. The CDR3 loop is CSVRTGGSQFNEQFF. CDR3 in DNA: TGCAGCGTCCGGACTGGCGGGAGCCAATTCAATGAGCAGTTCTTC.

The chain couples TRBV5-1 to TRBJ2-2; TRBD1 is a possible D gene (6 bases). V was shortened by 1 base and J by 0 bases, with 22 bases between the two germline ends. The CDR3 has 20 residues. Germline values: CDR1 SGHRS, CDR2 YFSETQ. The CDR3 reads CASSLPAQGPPLANTGELFF. The CDR3 coding sequence is TGCGCCAGCAGCTTGCCCGCGCAGGGGCCTCCTCTTGCGAACACCGGGGAGCTGTTTTTT.

V usage is TRBV6-5 and J usage is TRBJ2-1, with 9 bases matching TRBD2. The CDR3 runs 17 residues. Germline CDR1 and CDR2: MNHEY and SVGAGI. V dropped 2 bases and J dropped 4; count of bases not matched to a gene: 9. The CDR3 protein is CASSYPPYSGSYNEQFF. Here the CDR3 DNA reads TGTGCCAGCAGTTACCCCCCCTATAGCGGGAGTTACAATGAGCAGTTCTTC.

There are many counts of this clonotype. The chain is built from TRBV10-3 and TRBJ2-1; 10 bases are a match to TRBD1. Trimming at V came to 6 bases and at J to 2 bases, leaving 1 base not matched to a gene. Germline V CDR1 and CDR2: ENHRY, SYGVKD. The CDR3 extends over 14 amino acids. In DNA form, the CDR3 reads TGTGCCATCAGGGGACAGGGGACCTACAATGAGCAGTTCTTC. Translated, it gives CAIRGQGTYNEQFF.

This clonotype has a single count. This chain links TRBV6-2 or TRBV6-3 with TRBJ1-2, with TRBD1 matching over 7 bases. The CDR3 contains 15 residues. The germline CDR1 and CDR2 sequences are MNHEY and SVGEGT. After removal of 4 bases from V and 5 bases from J, the junction contained 10 bases not matched to a gene. The CDR3 region has the DNA TGTGCCAGCAGTTCGGCCAGGGGGGGGTCATATGGCTACACCTTC. Amino acid sequence: CASSSARGGSYGYTF.

This clonotype has a handful of counts. V is TRBV20-1 and J is TRBJ1-3, with D hard to call. Germline V gene data show CDR1 as DFQATT and CDR2 as SNEGSKA (reference sequence). The V gene lost 1 base and the J gene lost 4 bases, with 11 bases spanning the gap. This CDR3 has 14 amino acids. The CDR3 region is CSARVGSSGNTIYF. The CDR3 coding sequence is TGCAGTGCTAGAGTAGGGAGTTCGGGAAACACCATATATTTT.

The chain carries TRBV4-2 and TRBJ2-3; D gene unclear. Germline CDR1 LGHNA, CDR2 YNFKEQ. Trimming shortened V by 1 base and J by 4 bases, and 12 bases separated the two germline ends. The CDR3 has 15 amino acids. CDR3 residues: CASSQGKSVSDTQYF. As DNA, the CDR3 is TGTGCCAGCAGCCAAGGAAAAAGCGTTTCAGATACGCAGTATTTT.

This clonotype was counted many times. The chain links TRBV7-9 to TRBJ2-5; D is unresolved. The germline V and J ends were trimmed by 1 base and 6 bases, with 9 bases remaining between them. In germline, CDR1 is SEHNR, CDR2 FQNEAQ (reference sequence). This CDR3 is 13 amino acids long. In DNA form, the CDR3 reads TGTGCCAGCAGCTTAGACTCTCTCAAGACCCAGTACTTC. Translated, it gives CASSLDSLKTQYF.

This clonotype was seen at least ten times. The chain recombines TRBV6-5 with TRBJ2-7; tentative D call: TRBD1 (6 bases). This CDR3 has 16 residues. Trimming removed 0 bases at V and 0 bases at J, with 12 bases between. Per germline, CDR1 MNHEY and CDR2 SVGAGI. CDR3 sequence reads: CASSYSRGMGSYEQYF. DNA of the CDR3: TGTGCCAGCAGTTACTCGAGGGGGATGGGCTCCTACGAGCAGTACTTC.

Comment on this clonotype: A much larger clone differs from this one at a single base, so this may be a read error. The chain links TRBV3-1 to TRBJ2-5; D call uncertain. The V gene's germline CDR1 is LGHDT and CDR2 YNNKEL (reference sequence). Trimming took 7 bases from V and 11 from J, leaving 17 bases between them. The CDR3 runs 12 residues. CDR3 loop: CASTDPYNEQYF. CDR3 in DNA: TGTGCCAGCACCGACCCCTACAATGAGCAGTACTTC.